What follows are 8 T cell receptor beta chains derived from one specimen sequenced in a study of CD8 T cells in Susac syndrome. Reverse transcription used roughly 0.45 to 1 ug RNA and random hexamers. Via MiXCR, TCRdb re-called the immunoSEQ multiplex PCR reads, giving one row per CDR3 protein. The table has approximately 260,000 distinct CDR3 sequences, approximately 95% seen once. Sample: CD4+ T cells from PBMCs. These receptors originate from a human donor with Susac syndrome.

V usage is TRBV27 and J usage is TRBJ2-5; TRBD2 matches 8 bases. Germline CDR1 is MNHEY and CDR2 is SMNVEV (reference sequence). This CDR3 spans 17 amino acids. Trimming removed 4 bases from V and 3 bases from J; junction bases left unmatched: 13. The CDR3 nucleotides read TGTGCCAGCAGTTCCTCCAATCTAGCGGGTGCGGAAGAGACCCAGTACTTC. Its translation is CASSSSNLAGAEETQYF.

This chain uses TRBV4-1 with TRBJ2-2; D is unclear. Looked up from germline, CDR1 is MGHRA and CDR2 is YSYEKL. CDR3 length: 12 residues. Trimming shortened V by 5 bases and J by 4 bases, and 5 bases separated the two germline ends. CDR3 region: CASSKSTGELFF. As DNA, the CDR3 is TGCGCCAGCAGCAAGAGCACCGGGGAGCTGTTTTTT.

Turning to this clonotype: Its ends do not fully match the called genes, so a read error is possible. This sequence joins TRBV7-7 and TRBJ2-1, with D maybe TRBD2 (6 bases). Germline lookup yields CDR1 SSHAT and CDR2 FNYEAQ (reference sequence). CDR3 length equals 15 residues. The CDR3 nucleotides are TGTGCTAGCAGCCACGGTCTTGGGGGGTACAATGAGCAGTTCTTC. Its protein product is CASSHGLGGYNEQFF.

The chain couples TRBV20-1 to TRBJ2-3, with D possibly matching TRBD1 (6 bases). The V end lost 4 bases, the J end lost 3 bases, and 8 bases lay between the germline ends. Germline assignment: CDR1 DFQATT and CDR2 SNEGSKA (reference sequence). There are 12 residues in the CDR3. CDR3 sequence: CSANRETDTQYF. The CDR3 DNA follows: TGCAGTGCTAACAGGGAAACAGATACGCAGTATTTT.

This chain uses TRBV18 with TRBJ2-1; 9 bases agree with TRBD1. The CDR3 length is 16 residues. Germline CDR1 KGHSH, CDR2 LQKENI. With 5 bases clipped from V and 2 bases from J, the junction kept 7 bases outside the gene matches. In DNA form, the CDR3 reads TGTGCCAGCTCAGGTCCCGGGACAGGGACCTACAATGAGCAGTTCTTC. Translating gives CASSGPGTGTYNEQFF.

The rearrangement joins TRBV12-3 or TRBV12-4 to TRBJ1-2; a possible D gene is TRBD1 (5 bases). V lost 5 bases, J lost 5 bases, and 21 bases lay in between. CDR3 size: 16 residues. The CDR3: CASSPQGIRVGYGYTF. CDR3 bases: TGTGCCAGCAGTCCCCAGGGAATTCGAGTAGGGTATGGCTACACCTTC.

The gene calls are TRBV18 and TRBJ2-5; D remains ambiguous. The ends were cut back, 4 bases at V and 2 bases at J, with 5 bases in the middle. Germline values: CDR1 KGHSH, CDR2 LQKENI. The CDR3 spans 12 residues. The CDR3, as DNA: TGTGCCAGCTCACGGCCTCAAGAGACCCAGTACTTC. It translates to CASSRPQETQYF.

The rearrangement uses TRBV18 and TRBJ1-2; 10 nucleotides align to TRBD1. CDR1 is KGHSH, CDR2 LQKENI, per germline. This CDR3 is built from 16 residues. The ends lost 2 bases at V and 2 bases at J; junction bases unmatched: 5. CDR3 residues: CASSPNPGQGNYGYTF. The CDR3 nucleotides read TGTGCCAGCTCACCAAATCCGGGACAGGGGAACTATGGCTACACCTTC.